This paragraph reports one T cell receptor beta chain. Its antigen is unknown. The sample comes from a study of blood T cells in healthy people across ages. Study findings and constraints: Per million T cells, the diversity of TCR beta decreased roughly linearly as age advanced.

A J-beta primer mix and a sample-barcoded 5' primer were used in a second PCR of roughly 6 to 12 cycles. TCRdb fed the 5' RACE reads into MiXCR, producing one record per CDR3 protein. The sample has 1.5 million to 2 million distinct CDR3 sequences, roughly 28% seen once. This CDR3 region has 18 residues. Germline assignment: CDR1 MDHEN and CDR2 SYDVKM. Trimming removed 4 bases from V and 0 bases from J; junction bases left unmatched: 6. The sequenced material came from blood. The sequence derives from a woman aged 30 to 39 in good health. V usage is TRBV28 and J usage is TRBJ2-5; 15 bases align to TRBD2. This CDR3 reads CASSSGLAGGPYQETQYF. CDR3 in DNA: TGTGCCAGCAGTTCCGGACTAGCGGGGGGGCCGTACCAAGAGACCCAGTACTTC.